The T cell receptor beta chain described here comes from a study of blood T cell repertoires in COVID-19. Study at large: COVID-19 samples, acute and convalescent, were from the United States, Italy and Spain. PBMCs, B-cell-depleted T cells, or T cells provided the cDNA or gDNA that made up the material.

The CDR3 is made up of 17 amino acids. V lost 3 bases to trimming and J lost 0 bases, with 14 bases between them. The germline gives CDR1 SNHLY, CDR2 FYNNEI. Per the original data handling: Amplification of reference gene primers provided the estimated nucleated cell counts. The protocol was immunoSEQ multiplex PCR, while the TCRdb copy is restricted to in-frame clones and leaves out a portion. V and J calls and clone size are as listed in that table; D and trimming were resolved from the DNA. The table records around 380,000 clones, 81% of them present only once. This TCR was recovered from a human donor with acute or convalescent COVID-19. The donor label of this sample is uncertain. The chain joins TRBV2 to TRBJ2-2; maybe TRBD2 (5 bases). Sequences were obtained from peripheral blood. CDR3 residues: CASSDGPHGTNTGELFF. The DNA for the CDR3 is TGTGCCAGCAGTGACGGCCCTCACGGGACGAACACCGGGGAGCTGTTTTTT.